This entry concerns a single TCR beta chain. Its antigen remains undetermined. No much larger clone exists at a distance of one base, and base qualities are not known. The immunoSEQ Assay, which relies on bias-controlled multiplex PCR amplification of genomic DNA, was used to profile TCRbeta CDR3 regions. Processing in the source paper ran as follows. The absolute abundance of each unique TCRbeta CDR3 region was quantified after sequences were collapsed and filtered. Differential abundance was tested with a binomial (Fisher-equivalent) model and with a beta-binomial model adding time-dependent variance fitted from healthy donors. Clones with fewer than 5 combined templates were removed, and differential abundance was called for clones with a Benjamini-Hochberg FDR below 0.01. Beta-binomial variance was modeled as a function of total template count across the two samples using the form v = (b*log(k)+a)^2. TCRdb mirrors the immuneACCESS table, restricted to in-frame sequences. Some clones are absent from its copies; in checked studies, under half trace to an unresolved V gene, and the reason for the others is unknown. The DNA was the basis for D and trimming; V, J and clone size are from that table. The sample records about 97,000 clones, about nine tenths of which are singletons. The ten top clones hold 11% to 15% of the sample.

During the collection period, no immune events, such as infections, were documented for the healthy donors. Time-dependent variance in a beta-binomial model of T-cell clone differential abundance was calibrated using healthy-donor blood repertoires as a training cohort. There were about 10 healthy donors in the training cohort, of whom 3 were female and 7 were male. The donors were between roughly 25 and 64 years old, with an average age of around 42 years. Whole blood was collected from each healthy donor at three time points spaced about 2 weeks apart and obtained from a commercial supplier. Genomic DNA was extracted from unsorted whole blood for immunosequencing. As encoded in the germline V gene, CDR1 is ENHRY while CDR2 is SYGVKD. V and J are trimmed by 6 bases and 4 bases, and the gene matches miss 10 bases of the junction. The CDR3 sequence holds 16 residues, the cysteine and phenylalanine included. The kept DNA is CDR3 alone, 48 bases in frame from the first base.

These data come from a study of identifying expanded T cells in peripheral blood (dated by TCRdb to the late 2010s). Describing the broader study: Four technical replicates, made by sequencing separate aliquots from the same pool of genomic DNA, were compared pairwise.

Study-wide conclusions, independent of this receptor: Between technical replicates the binomial model flagged approximately 1.3 differentially abundant clones, whereas over approximately two weeks the binomial model flagged about 16.4 and over roughly 4 weeks 19 to 20. It was expected by the authors that biological variance in healthy repertoires might increase further over much longer intervals, such as months to years. In all healthy donors, the variance in clone template counts between samples taken 2 to 3 weeks apart rose significantly as total template count increased. Across all healthy-donor time intervals, the beta-binomial model significantly cut both the number of clones called differentially abundant and the false-positive rate.

Recombination joined TRBV10-3 with TRBJ2-3; 10 central bases correspond to TRBD2. Sequences were obtained from blood. The clonotype originates from a person aged 18 to 75 in good health. The CDR3 here reads CAISPGLARGPDTQYF. The bases are TGTGCCATCAGCCCGGGACTAGCGAGGGGCCCAGATACGCAGTATTTT.